Below, 23 T cell receptor beta chains from the same sample are listed, as sequenced in a study of control samples from healthy donors and cancer patients. This table comes from immunoSEQ multiplex PCR, and its TCRdb copy is limited to in-frame clones, with some not included. The sample records just over 150,000 clones, over 90% being singletons. Input material: blood. These receptors were obtained from a man over 45 in good health.

The J gene is TRBJ1-1, the V gene TRBV12-3 or TRBV12-4, with D possibly TRBD1 on 6 matching bases. Trimming cost V 5 bases and J 3 bases, with 10 bases left between them. The length of the CDR3 is 13 residues. CDR3 region: CASSTGKDTEAFF. CDR3 coding DNA: TGTGCCAGCAGTACAGGGAAGGACACTGAAGCTTTCTTT.

This clone has just a few counts. V is TRBV2 and J is TRBJ1-4; 9 nucleotides align to TRBD1. J gave up 9 bases and V 6 bases, and 5 bases lay outside the gene matches. In germline, CDR1 is SNHLY, CDR2 FYNNEI. This CDR3 contains 13 residues. In DNA form, the CDR3 reads TGTGCCAGCAGAGGACAGGGGATACAAAAACTGTTTTTT. Its translation: CASRGQGIQKLFF.

The rearrangement uses TRBV5-4 and TRBJ2-5; the match to TRBD2 covers 7 bases. The CDR3 is made up of 14 amino acids. CDR1 SGHNT and CDR2 YYREEE come from the germline V gene (reference sequence). The V and J ends lost 1 base and 3 bases, in that order; junction bases with no gene match: 3. This CDR3 is CASSLLGGKETQYF. The CDR3 region has the DNA TGTGCCAGCAGCTTGCTCGGGGGGAAAGAGACCCAGTACTTC. Full variable domain (outside the CDR3, taken from reference TRBV5-4 and TRBJ2-5): ETGVTQSPTHLIKTRGQQVTLRCSSQSGHNTVSWYQQALGQGPQFIFQYYREEENGRGNFPPRFSGLQFPNYSSELNVNALELDDSALYLCASSLLGGKETQYFGPGTRLLVL.

This sequence joins TRBV28 and TRBJ2-1; TRBD2 might be the D (5 bases). CDR3 length: 14 residues. The germline V gene has CDR1 MDHEN and CDR2 SYDVKM. Between the trimmed V and J ends, which lost 6 bases and 5 bases, there was a span of 14 bases. The CDR3 DNA reads as TGTGCCAGCAGGCCTAGCCGATACGACAATGAGCAGTTCTTC. It specifies CASRPSRYDNEQFF.

The J gene is TRBJ2-5, the V gene TRBV7-6, with D hard to call. The ends were cut back, 5 bases at V and 5 bases at J, with 9 bases in the middle. The V gene's germline CDR1 is SGHVS and CDR2 FNYEAQ. The CDR3 runs 12 residues. CDR3 loop: CASSRITETQYF. As DNA, the CDR3 is TGTGCCAGCAGCCGAATTACGGAGACCCAGTACTTC.

The chain links TRBV20-1 to TRBJ2-7; D assignment may be TRBD1 or TRBD2 (5 bases each). CDR1 and CDR2 (germline): DFQATT, SNEGSKA (reference sequence). The CDR3 runs 13 residues. Trimming pared 3 bases from V and 7 bases from J, leaving 16 bases between. The CDR3 is CSASMRGEGEQYF. The CDR3 nucleotides are TGCAGTGCTAGTATGAGGGGAGAAGGGGAGCAGTACTTC.

This clone was seen once. The genes are TRBV7-8 and TRBJ1-4; perhaps TRBD1 as D (5 bases). CDR1 is SGHVS and CDR2 is FQNEAQ in the germline V gene. Trimming removed 5 bases at V and 5 bases at J, with 15 bases between. The CDR3 contains 15 residues. CDR3 in amino acids: CASSRRDLGNEKLFF. The DNA of the CDR3 is TGTGCCAGCAGCCGAAGGGACCTTGGGAATGAAAAACTGTTTTTT. The variable domain in full, with the rest retrieved from reference TRBV7-8 and TRBJ1-4, is GAGVSQSPRYKVAKRGQDVALRCDPISGHVSLFWYQQALGQGPEFLTYFQNEAQLDKSGLPSDRFFAERPEGSVSTLKIQRTQQEDSAVYLCASSRRDLGNEKLFFGSGTQLSVL.

The chain has TRBV28 and TRBJ2-3; 8 nucleotides match TRBD1. CDR1 is MDHEN and CDR2 is SYDVKM in the germline V gene. V was clipped by 1 base and J by 4 bases; unmatched bases: 7. The CDR3 has 16 residues. The CDR3 coding sequence is TGTGCCAGCAGTTTATTCGGACAGGGATTGGCAGATACGCAGTATTTT. This sequence encodes CASSLFGQGLADTQYF. Full variable domain (outside the CDR3, taken from reference TRBV28 and TRBJ2-3): DVKVTQSSRYLVKRTGEKVFLECVQDMDHENMFWYRQDPGLGLRLIYFSYDVKMKEKGDIPEGYSVSREKKERFSLILESASTNQTSMYLCASSLFGQGLADTQYFGPGTRLTVL.

The J gene is TRBJ1-2, the V gene TRBV11-2; D is perhaps TRBD1 (6 bases). The CDR3 loop spans 16 amino acids. The V gene lost 4 bases and the J gene lost 6 bases, with 21 bases spanning the gap. Germline CDR1 SGHAT, CDR2 FQNNGV. The chain's CDR3 is CASSSTSQGYGDGYTF. The CDR3, as DNA: TGTGCCAGCAGCTCTACCAGCCAGGGGTACGGAGATGGCTACACCTTC.

The CDR3 here is CATGGDYQPQHF. The CDR3 nucleotides are TGTGCCACCGGGGGGGATTATCAGCCCCAGCATTTT. This rearrangement joins TRBV6-5 to TRBJ1-5; tentatively, D is TRBD1 (5 bases). Germline-derived CDR1 and CDR2 are MNHEY and SVGAGI. The CDR3 is made up of 12 amino acids. V shed 10 bases and J shed 5 bases, with 12 bases lying between them.

Here the CDR3 reads CASSSSGSAKNIQYF. The CDR3 region has the DNA TGTGCCAGCAGCTCTAGCGGTTCAGCCAAAAACATTCAGTACTTC. J is TRBJ2-4 and V is TRBV28; 7 bases fit TRBD2. Germline lookup yields CDR1 MDHEN and CDR2 SYDVKM. V lost 6 bases and J lost 0; bases outside the gene matches: 5. The CDR3 totals 15 residues.

This chain links TRBV11-2 with TRBJ2-1; D perhaps matches TRBD1 (5 bases). CDR3 length equals 11 residues. The germline V gene has CDR1 SGHAT and CDR2 FQNNGV. Trimming took 3 bases from V and 13 from J, leaving 10 bases between them. The CDR3 DNA reads TGTGCCAGCAGCTTTAAAGGGGATCAGTTCTTC. As protein: CASSFKGDQFF.

This clone was observed a single time. The J gene is TRBJ2-7, the V gene TRBV6-5, with D possibly matching TRBD1 (5 bases). Deletions cut 7 bases from V and 6 bases from J, with 13 bases between. The CDR3 has 12 amino acids. Per the germline V gene, CDR1 is MNHEY and CDR2 is SVGAGI. Written as DNA, the CDR3 is TGTGCCAGCACCTCAGGGTCGAGCGAGCAGTACTTC. Its protein is CASTSGSSEQYF.

The chain couples TRBV14 to TRBJ1-1; D call uncertain. The germline CDR1 and CDR2 sequences are SGHDN and FVKESK. The CDR3 spans 13 residues. The ends were cut back, 5 bases at V and 2 bases at J, with 9 bases in the middle. In DNA, the CDR3 is TGTGCCAGCAGCTCATCACTAAACACTGAAGCTTTCTTT. It codes for CASSSSLNTEAFF.

The V gene is TRBV10-1, the J gene TRBJ2-7; D gene unclear. The V and J ends lost 1 base and 7 bases respectively, with 11 bases between them. The CDR3 totals 13 residues. Looked up from germline, CDR1 is WNHNN and CDR2 is SYGVQD (reference sequence). The CDR3 region is CASSEYQFGEQYF. The CDR3 DNA reads TGCGCCAGCAGTGAGTATCAGTTTGGGGAGCAGTACTTC.

V usage is TRBV27 and J usage is TRBJ2-7; 8 bases map to TRBD1. Germline-derived CDR1 and CDR2 are MNHEY and SMNVEV (reference sequence). The ends lost 3 bases at V and 5 bases at J; junction bases unmatched: 9. The length of the CDR3 is 15 residues. DNA for the CDR3: TGTGCCAGCAGTTTCCTGACAGGGGCGGGGAACGAGCAGTACTTC. It translates to CASSFLTGAGNEQYF.

The V and J genes are TRBV19 and TRBJ2-4; D tentatively fits TRBD1 or TRBD2 (5 bases each). Trimming pared 6 bases from V and 0 bases from J, leaving 21 bases between. The CDR3 extends over 18 amino acids. Per germline, CDR1 LNHDA and CDR2 SQIVND (reference sequence). The chain's CDR3 is CASSEGPLRGVAKNIQYF. In nucleotides, the CDR3 is TGTGCCAGTAGCGAGGGGCCCCTACGGGGAGTAGCCAAAAACATTCAGTACTTC.

The V gene is TRBV28, the J gene TRBJ2-7; possibly TRBD1 for D (6 bases). Germline V CDR1 and CDR2: MDHEN, SYDVKM. V shed 2 bases and J shed 5 bases, with 25 bases lying between them. The CDR3 has 18 residues. The DNA for the CDR3 is TGTGCCAGCAGTTTAGTATTTCTTCGGCGATCAGGGGTCCACGAGCAGTACTTC. It encodes CASSLVFLRRSGVHEQYF.

The V and J genes are TRBV2 and TRBJ1-6, with D unresolved. CDR1 is SNHLY and CDR2 is FYNNEI in the germline V gene. CDR3 length: 18 amino acids. V lost 0 bases and J 1 base, leaving 13 bases between the germline ends. CDR3 sequence: CASSEALRGLSYNSPLHF. CDR3 DNA sequence: TGTGCCAGCAGTGAAGCGCTTCGGGGTCTGTCCTATAATTCACCCCTCCACTTT.

CDR3 region: CASSIGGTARETQYF. In DNA form, the CDR3 reads TGTGCCAGTAGTATAGGGGGGACCGCCAGAGAGACCCAGTACTTC. The chain employs TRBV19 and TRBJ2-5; D may correspond to TRBD1 or TRBD2 (5 bases each). CDR3 length: 15 amino acids. Trimming stripped 1 base from V and 4 bases from J, with 13 bases between. Per germline, CDR1 LNHDA and CDR2 SQIVND (reference sequence).

V and J are TRBV5-1 and TRBJ2-5; TRBD1 is a possible D gene (5 bases). This CDR3 contains 14 residues. Germline CDR1 SGHRS, CDR2 YFSETQ. Trimming removed 0 bases at V and 0 bases at J, with 6 bases between. In nucleotides, the CDR3 is TGCGCCAGCAGCTTGGCGACAGACCAAGAGACCCAGTACTTC. Translated: CASSLATDQETQYF. The variable domain in full, with the rest retrieved from reference TRBV5-1 and TRBJ2-5, is KAGVTQTPRYLIKTRGQQVTLSCSPISGHRSVSWYQQTPGQGLQFLFEYFSETQRNKGNFPGRFSGRQFSNSRSEMNVSTLELGDSALYLCASSLATDQETQYFGPGTRLLVL.

This chain uses TRBV7-9 with TRBJ1-3, with D possibly being TRBD1 (6 bases). V was trimmed by 6 bases and J by 1 base, leaving 10 bases between them. The length of the CDR3 is 14 residues. Germline V gives CDR1 SEHNR, CDR2 FQNEAQ (reference sequence). The CDR3 region has the DNA TGTGCCAGCAGACCAGGGACATCTGGAAACACCATATATTTT. Its translation: CASRPGTSGNTIYF. The full variable domain, rest sourced from reference TRBV7-9 and TRBJ1-3, is DTGVSQNPRHKITKRGQNVTFRCDPISEHNRLYWYRQTLGQGPEFLTYFQNEAQLEKSRLLSDRFSAERPKGSFSTLEIQRTEQGDSAMYLCASRPGTSGNTIYFGEGSWLTVV.

This chain joins TRBV27 and TRBJ2-1; D could derive from TRBD1 or TRBD2 (5 bases each). Deletions cut 6 bases from V and 8 bases from J, with 20 bases between. The length of the CDR3 is 15 residues. Germline V gene sequence: CDR1 MNHEY, CDR2 SMNVEV (reference sequence). CDR3 loop: CASSPEGRPIDEQFF. CDR3 nucleotide sequence: TGTGCCAGCAGCCCCGAGGGGCGGCCCATAGATGAGCAGTTCTTC.